This record covers a single TCR beta chain. The ends were cut back, 4 bases at V and 2 bases at J, with 12 bases in the middle. There are 16 residues in the CDR3. Germline CDR1 and CDR2: MNHEY and SVGEGT. These data are taken from a study of blood T cell repertoires in COVID-19. Study-wide background: COVID-19 samples collected from the United States, Italy and Spain covered acute and convalescent phases. In each case, the material was cDNA or gDNA derived from T cells, B-cell-depleted T cells, or PBMCs.

In the source study's methods: Amplifying reference gene primers gave estimates of nucleated cell counts. The table came from immunoSEQ multiplex PCR; TCRdb's copy has only in-frame clones and leaves some out. V and J calls and clone size are those listed in that table; D and trimming were worked out from the DNA. The repertoire holds roughly 63,000 clones, 79% seen once, with approximately 30% in the top ten. V gene TRBV6-2 or TRBV6-3 combines with J gene TRBJ2-6, with D possibly being TRBD1 (5 bases). The sequence came from a human donor in a cohort sampled during active COVID-19. Sequencing input: peripheral blood. The CDR3 region is CASSFMTVPGANVLTF. CDR3 sequence (DNA): TGTGCCAGCAGTTTCATGACAGTGCCTGGGGCCAACGTCCTGACTTTC.